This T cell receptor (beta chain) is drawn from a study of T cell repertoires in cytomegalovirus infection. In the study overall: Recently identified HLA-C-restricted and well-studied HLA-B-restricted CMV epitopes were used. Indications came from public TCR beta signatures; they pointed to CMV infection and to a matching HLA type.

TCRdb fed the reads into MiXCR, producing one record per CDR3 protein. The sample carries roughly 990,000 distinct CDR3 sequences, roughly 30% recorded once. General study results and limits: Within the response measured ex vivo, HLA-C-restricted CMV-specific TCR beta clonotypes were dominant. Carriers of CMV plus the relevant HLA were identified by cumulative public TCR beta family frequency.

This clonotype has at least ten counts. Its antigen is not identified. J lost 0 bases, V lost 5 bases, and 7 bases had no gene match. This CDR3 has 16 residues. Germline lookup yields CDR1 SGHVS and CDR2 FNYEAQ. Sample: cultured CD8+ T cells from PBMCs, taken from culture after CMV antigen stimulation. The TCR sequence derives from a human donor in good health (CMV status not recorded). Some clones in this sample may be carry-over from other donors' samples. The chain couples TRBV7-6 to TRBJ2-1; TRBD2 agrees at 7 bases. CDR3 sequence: CASSPRAGSSYNEQFF. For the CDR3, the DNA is TGTGCCAGCAGCCCTCGAGCGGGGAGCTCCTACAATGAGCAGTTCTTC.